These T cell receptor beta chains were read from a single sample in a study of chemoradiotherapy in HPV16-positive cancers. Using immunoSEQ multiplex PCR, the repertoire was profiled, and TCRdb retains in-frame clones only, with some absent. The table has some 24,000 clones, approximately 94% seen once. This sample was gathered from a patient who underwent chemoradiotherapy. These receptors came from a human donor with HPV-associated anogenital cancer. Each CDR3 is given with its conserved first and last residue. D genes are given only for firm matches. Size is omitted from some rows. Given values are once, few, many or a class for expanded clones.

V	size	J	D	length	CDR3	DNA
TRBV7-2	.	TRBJ2-2	TRBD2	14	CASSLAGGVRELFF	TGTGCCAGCAGCCTAGCGGGAGGGGTCAGGGAGCTGTTTTTT
TRBV7-2	.	TRBJ2-5	.	14	CASSLQGGRQTQYF	TGTGCCAGCAGCTTACAGGGGGGCCGTCAGACCCAGTACTTC
TRBV30	.	TRBJ1-2	.	13	CAWRRRGNYGYTF	TGTGCCTGGAGGCGTAGGGGGAACTATGGCTACACCTTC
TRBV6-5	.	TRBJ1-1	.	13	CASSYSYDTEAFF	TGTGCCAGCAGTTACTCATACGACACTGAAGCTTTCTTT
TRBV20-1	.	TRBJ1-1	.	11	CSAEQGGEAFF	TGCAGTGCTGAGCAGGGAGGTGAAGCTTTCTTT
TRBV7-3	.	TRBJ2-1	TRBD1	15	CASRITGTDYNEQFF	TGTGCCAGCAGGATCACCGGGACAGACTACAATGAGCAGTTCTTC
TRBV5-7	.	TRBJ1-5	.	17	CAKLGSPLRYSNQPQHF	TGTGCCAAATTGGGATCCCCCCTGAGGTATAGCAATCAGCCCCAGCATTTT
TRBV6-1	.	TRBJ2-7	TRBD2	15	CASSEQTSGKSGQYF	TGTGCCAGCAGTGAACAGACTAGCGGGAAATCTGGGCAGTACTTC
TRBV5-1	.	TRBJ1-6	TRBD1	15	CASSSQGVGNSPLHF	TGCGCCAGCAGCTCTCAGGGGGTCGGTAATTCACCCCTCCACTTT
TRBV19	.	TRBJ1-5	.	14	CASSITGSRQPQHF	TGTGCCAGTAGTATTACCGGGTCCCGTCAGCCCCAGCATTTT
TRBV4-3	few	TRBJ2-2	TRBD1	14	CASSRKQGAGELFF	TGCGCCAGCAGCCGAAAGCAGGGGGCCGGGGAGCTGTTTTTT